This T cell receptor beta chain is drawn from a study of OX40 agonist ivuxolimab in advanced cancers. About the study: The patients received ivuxolimab by intravenous route every 2 weeks at 0.01 to 10 mg/kg.

Per the germline V gene, CDR1 is PRHDT and CDR2 is FYEKMQ (reference sequence). V was clipped by 3 bases and J by 9 bases, with 14 bases between them. The CDR3 consists of 13 residues. Collection of blood occurred at baseline, at cycle 4 day 1, and at cycle 7 day 1. Clones were read by immunoSEQ multiplex PCR, and TCRdb kept only the in-frame ones, dropping some. Seen here are approximately 68,000 clones, 75% to 90% observed once, and the top ten hold roughly 4%. The chain has TRBV13 and TRBJ1-1, with D hard to call. This specimen was CD4+ or CD8+ T cells sorted from blood, taken in a trial of the OX40 agonist ivuxolimab. The sequence came from an adult with an advanced solid tumor such as melanoma, head and neck, liver or kidney cancer. CDR3 protein: CASSFGKQDKAFF. CDR3 bases: TGTGCCAGCAGCTTCGGCAAACAAGATAAAGCTTTCTTT.